This TCR beta chain is from a study of cytomegalovirus exposure and HLA in healthy donors. Produced via immunoSEQ multiplex PCR; TCRdb's table is partial and in-frame only. Of 68,000 or so clones listed, 91% are singletons. Whole-study results and caveats: According to a later analysis, TCR clusters from the first cohort tended to co-occur in the 120 or so validation repertoires. Many donors shared some public TCRs, even though most TCR sequences were rare. Researchers counted around 170 TCR beta chains as cytomegalovirus-associated. The authors confirmed in vitro that a few CMV-associated chains were specific for CMV antigens.

Germline CDR1 reads MNHEY; CDR2 reads SMNVEV (reference sequence). Trimming removed 1 base from V and 5 bases from J; junction bases left unmatched: 6. The CDR3 loop spans 15 amino acids. Note on this clone: The antigen remains unidentified.

This TCR was recovered from a man aged 18 to 30 in good health and CMV-seronegative. The sample taken for sequencing was PBMCs. V gene TRBV27 combines with J gene TRBJ2-3; 7 bases align to TRBD2. In DNA, the CDR3 is TGTGCCAGCAGTTTATGGGCTAGCGGTGAAGATACGCAGTATTTT. Translated, it gives CASSLWASGEDTQYF.